One sample yielded the 27 T cell receptor beta chains listed below, sequenced in a study of cytomegalovirus exposure and HLA in healthy donors. 13 Jbeta primers and 60 Vbeta primers were used for the PCR. Sequencing was performed with immunoSEQ multiplex PCR; in TCRdb, only in-frame clones are kept and a portion is missing. Among over 200,000 clones listed, 85% to 90% were seen once. The source material was PBMCs. The origin of the receptors is a woman between 18 and 29 years old in good health and CMV-seronegative.

The chain links TRBV4-2 to TRBJ2-7; D is unresolved. V was shortened by 0 bases and J by 7 bases, with 16 bases between the two germline ends. The CDR3 loop spans 15 amino acids. CDR1 is LGHNA, CDR2 YNFKEQ, per germline. The CDR3 DNA sequence: TGTGCCAGCAGCCAAGATCGCGGCAGAGAAAGAGAGCAGTACTTC. Its protein is CASSQDRGREREQYF.

In the case of this clone: The junction departs from germline at one end; a sequencing error may be responsible. The gene calls are TRBV25-1 and TRBJ2-3; TRBD2 might be the D (5 bases). Germline V gene sequence: CDR1 MGHDK, CDR2 SYGVNS. The CDR3 consists of 13 residues. Here the CDR3 DNA reads TGTGCCAGCGGTGAGGGCGGCACAGATACGCAGTATTTT. Translating gives CASGEGGTDTQYF.

V is TRBV9 and J is TRBJ1-4; 10 nucleotides align to TRBD1. Looked up from germline, CDR1 is SGDLS and CDR2 is YYNGEE. The CDR3 extends over 15 amino acids. Trimming cost V 2 bases and J 7 bases; bases outside gene matches: 5. The CDR3 is CASSVRQGAAEKLFF. In DNA form, the CDR3 reads TGTGCCAGCAGCGTGAGACAGGGGGCGGCTGAAAAACTGTTTTTT.

The gene calls are TRBV14 and TRBJ1-4; TRBD1 agrees at 10 bases. J was trimmed by 7 bases and V by 1 base; bases with no gene match: 6. CDR3 length: 16 residues. Germline loops: CDR1 SGHDN, CDR2 FVKESK. This CDR3 reads CASSQGIRDRGEKLFF. The CDR3 DNA is TGTGCCAGCAGCCAAGGAATCCGGGACAGGGGTGAAAAACTGTTTTTT. Combining the CDR3 with reference TRBV14 and TRBJ1-4 gives the whole variable domain EAGVTQFPSHSVIEKGQTVTLRCDPISGHDNLYWYRRVMGKEIKFLLHFVKESKQDESGMPNNRFLAERTGGTYSTLKVQPAELEDSGVYFCASSQGIRDRGEKLFFGSGTQLSVL.

CDR3 DNA sequence: TGTGCCAGCAGCCGGGGTTGGGGGGTGGGTAACACTGAAGCTTTCTTT. Translated: CASSRGWGVGNTEAFF. The chain recombines TRBV6-6 with TRBJ1-1; D perhaps matches TRBD1 (5 bases). CDR1 and CDR2 (germline): MNHNY, SVGAGI (reference sequence). V was trimmed by 6 bases and J by 2 bases, leaving 19 bases between them. CDR3 length equals 16 residues.

With respect to this clone: Mismatch with germline at one junction end may stem from a read error. The genes are TRBV7-9 and TRBJ2-7, with TRBD2 matching 8 bases. Germline assignment: CDR1 SEHNR and CDR2 FQNEAQ (reference sequence). The CDR3 runs to 16 residues. The CDR3 DNA sequence: TGTTCCAGCAGCGCTTTGGCGGGGGGTCGGTCCTACGAGCAGTACTTC. Its protein product is CSSSALAGGRSYEQYF.

The chain uses TRBV7-2 and TRBJ1-3; D may be TRBD1 (6 bases). V was trimmed by 5 bases and J by 2 bases, leaving 10 bases between them. The CDR3 loop spans 14 amino acids. Germline CDR1 and CDR2: SGHTA and FQGNSA. CDR3 DNA: TGTGCCAGCAGCGCGACAGGCGCTGGAAACACCATATATTTT. Its protein is CASSATGAGNTIYF. Drawing the rest from reference TRBV7-2 and TRBJ1-3, the complete variable domain is GAGVSQSPSNKVTEKGKDVELRCDPISGHTALYWYRQSLGQGLEFLIYFQGNSAPDKSGLPSDRFSAERTGGSVSTLTIQRTQQEDSAVYLCASSATGAGNTIYFGEGSWLTVV.

The chain links TRBV2 to TRBJ2-1; TRBD1 matches at 7 bases. Trimming at V came to 8 bases and at J to 0 bases, leaving 4 bases not matched to a gene. Germline V lookup: CDR1 SNHLY, CDR2 FYNNEI. This CDR3 spans 14 amino acids. The DNA of the CDR3 is TGTGCCAGCGAAGACAGGGACTCCTACAATGAGCAGTTCTTC. Residues: CASEDRDSYNEQFF.

This clone has just one count. The chain couples TRBV9 to TRBJ2-3; possibly TRBD2 for D (6 bases). The CDR3 contains 15 residues. The germline gives CDR1 SGDLS, CDR2 YYNGEE. V was pared by 0 bases and J by 3 bases, with 11 bases between. The CDR3 loop is CASSVVAGPTDTQYF. The CDR3 DNA sequence: TGTGCCAGCAGCGTAGTGGCGGGACCGACAGATACGCAGTATTTT.

V gene TRBV29-1 combines with J gene TRBJ2-2; 7 bases are a match to TRBD2. Germline CDR1 reads SQVTM; CDR2 reads ANQGSEA. The CDR3 loop spans 14 amino acids. After removal of 3 bases from V and 4 bases from J, the junction contained 5 bases not matched to a gene. CDR3 protein: CSVETSWGTGELFF. Written as DNA, the CDR3 is TGCAGCGTTGAGACTAGCTGGGGCACCGGGGAGCTGTTTTTT.

The chain carries TRBV7-9 and TRBJ1-3, with no clear D. CDR3 size: 14 residues. CDR1 is SEHNR, CDR2 FQNEAQ, per germline (reference sequence). Trimming stripped 0 bases from V and 3 bases from J, with 6 bases between. CDR3: CASSLARVGNTIYF. The DNA of the CDR3 is TGTGCCAGCAGCTTAGCCCGGGTTGGAAACACCATATATTTT.

The chain recombines TRBV12-5 with TRBJ2-6; weak D call: TRBD1 (6 bases). V shed 2 bases and J shed 2 bases, with 22 bases lying between them. The germline V gene encodes CDR1 LGHNT and CDR2 FRNRAP. The CDR3 length is 20 residues. The CDR3 nucleotides read TGTGCTAGTGGTTTGCCCCGGGACACCATCCAGGCCCCTGGGGCCAACGTCCTGACTTTC. This encodes CASGLPRDTIQAPGANVLTF.

The chain has TRBV5-4 and TRBJ1-2; a possible D gene is TRBD1 (5 bases). The germline gives CDR1 SGHNT, CDR2 YYREEE (reference sequence). Trimming pared 5 bases from V and 4 bases from J, leaving 15 bases between. The CDR3 length is 14 residues. The CDR3 nucleotides are TGTGCCAGCAGACTGCTAGGGGATGGCTATGGCTACACCTTC. Encoded protein: CASRLLGDGYGYTF. The entire variable domain, with the rest obtained from reference TRBV5-4 and TRBJ1-2, is as follows: ETGVTQSPTHLIKTRGQQVTLRCSSQSGHNTVSWYQQALGQGPQFIFQYYREEENGRGNFPPRFSGLQFPNYSSELNVNALELDDSALYLCASRLLGDGYGYTFGSGTRLTVV.

CDR3 in amino acids: CASSQNRDRGPDTQYF. The CDR3 coding sequence is TGTGCCAGCTCGCAAAACCGGGACAGGGGTCCAGATACGCAGTATTTT. This chain joins TRBV18 and TRBJ2-3; 10 positions match TRBD1. J lost 4 bases, V lost 6 bases, and 10 bases had no gene match. The CDR3 runs to 16 residues. Per germline, CDR1 KGHSH and CDR2 LQKENI.

The J gene is TRBJ2-5, the V gene TRBV7-6, with 9 nucleotides matching TRBD2. TRBJ2-7 matches the DNA end more closely, so the J call is doubtful. Germline V gene lookup returns CDR1 SGHVS and CDR2 FNYEAQ. The CDR3 spans 16 residues. The CDR3 coding sequence is TGTGCCAGCAGCCTCGAAAACGGACTAGCGAGCTACGAGCAGTACTTC. Amino acids: CASSLENGLASYEQYF.

V gene TRBV6-1 combines with J gene TRBJ1-5; D unresolved. The V and J ends lost 7 bases and 0 bases respectively, with 13 bases between them. There are 15 residues in the CDR3. Germline CDR1 and CDR2: MNHNS and SASEGT. The CDR3: CASTTLNYSNQPQHF. CDR3 sequence (DNA): TGTGCCAGCACGACTCTTAATTATAGCAATCAGCCCCAGCATTTT.

The sample holds one count of this clone. The chain has TRBV4-1 and TRBJ2-1; TRBD2 aligns across 10 bases. The length of the CDR3 is 14 residues. Germline V lookup: CDR1 MGHRA, CDR2 YSYEKL. The J segment lost 7 bases and the V segment lost 4 bases, leaving 4 bases of the junction unmatched. CDR3 residues: CASSLQREGNEQFF. The CDR3 DNA reads as TGCGCCAGCAGCCTTCAGCGGGAGGGGAATGAGCAGTTCTTC.

Only a few counts were recorded for this clone. V is TRBV2 and J is TRBJ2-7; D may be TRBD1 (7 bases). V was trimmed by 5 bases and J by 0 bases, leaving 11 bases between them. The CDR3 has 14 amino acids. In germline, CDR1 is SNHLY, CDR2 FYNNEI. CDR3 sequence: CASSQGGLSYEQYF. CDR3 nucleotide sequence: TGTGCCAGCAGTCAGGGGGGCCTCTCCTACGAGCAGTACTTC.

This chain connects TRBV5-1 to TRBJ2-3; D is unclear. From germline, CDR1 is SGHRS and CDR2 YFSETQ. V was cut by 4 bases and J by 1 base, with 7 bases left in between. This CDR3 has 13 amino acids. In DNA, the CDR3 is TGCGCCAGCAGCGTCGGAGGCACAGATACGCAGTATTTT. Its translation: CASSVGGTDTQYF.

The chain links TRBV27 to TRBJ1-1, with 8 bases identical to TRBD1. In germline, CDR1 is MNHEY, CDR2 SMNVEV (reference sequence). The V segment lost 5 bases and the J segment 10 bases; nucleotides outside the gene matches: 9. CDR3 length: 13 residues. The CDR3 DNA is TGTGCCAGCAGTCTAAGACAGGGGAGTGGAGCTTTCTTT. Protein sequence: CASSLRQGSGAFF.

This sequence joins TRBV11-2 and TRBJ2-3; D remains ambiguous. CDR1 SGHAT and CDR2 FQNNGV come from the germline V gene. With 1 base removed from V and 3 bases from J, the gap between germline ends came to 11 bases. This CDR3 has 15 residues. The CDR3 DNA reads TGTGCCAGCAGCTTAGCCCCCATTACTACAGATACGCAGTATTTT. Translating gives CASSLAPITTDTQYF.

The chain carries TRBV7-8 and TRBJ1-5, with D possibly TRBD1 on 5 matching bases. This CDR3 has 14 amino acids. Deletions cut 5 bases from V and 4 bases from J, with 12 bases between. CDR1 and CDR2 from the germline V gene are SGHVS and FQNEAQ. CDR3 loop: CASSTGPQNQPQHF. CDR3 bases: TGTGCCAGCAGCACAGGACCCCAAAATCAGCCCCAGCATTTT.

The chain is built from TRBV5-1 and TRBJ1-6; 10 nucleotides agree with TRBD1. Per the germline V gene, CDR1 is SGHRS and CDR2 is YFSETQ. The CDR3 length is 12 residues. The ends lost 4 bases at V and 18 bases at J; junction bases unmatched: 7. The CDR3 DNA is TGCGCCAGCAGCCTGACAGGGGGCTTAGCCCACTTT. Translation: CASSLTGGLAHF.

V and J are TRBV9 and TRBJ1-2, with 10 bases identical to TRBD1. CDR3 length: 12 residues. Losses at the gene ends were 4 bases for V and 7 bases for J; bases not matched to a gene: 1. Germline loops: CDR1 SGDLS, CDR2 YYNGEE. The CDR3 loop is CASSRTGGGYTF. As DNA, the CDR3 is TGTGCCAGCAGCCGGACAGGGGGTGGCTACACCTTC.

This clone has only one observation. This chain links TRBV19 with TRBJ2-1; D is possibly TRBD1 (6 bases). CDR3 length equals 14 residues. V was shortened by 1 base and J by 5 bases, with 9 bases between the two germline ends. The V gene's germline CDR1 is LNHDA and CDR2 SQIVND (reference sequence). The CDR3 reads CASSIAPGDNEQFF. The CDR3, as DNA: TGTGCCAGTAGTATAGCCCCAGGGGACAATGAGCAGTTCTTC.

The CDR3: CAGNRGSEQYF. The CDR3 bases are TGTGCCGGAAATAGGGGTAGCGAGCAGTACTTC. The gene calls are TRBV30 and TRBJ2-7; a weak D match, TRBD1 (5 bases). The germline CDR1 and CDR2 sequences are GTSNPN and SVGIG (reference sequence). The CDR3 contains 11 residues. V gave up 8 bases and J gave up 6 bases, with 14 bases separating them.

V gene TRBV4-1 combines with J gene TRBJ1-6; a weak D match, TRBD1 (5 bases). V was cut by 1 base and J by 0 bases, with 10 bases left in between. The germline V gene has CDR1 MGHRA and CDR2 YSYEKL. The CDR3 spans 17 residues. The CDR3 sequence is CASSQVTASSYNSPLHF. In DNA, the CDR3 is TGCGCCAGCAGCCAAGTGACAGCGAGCTCCTATAATTCACCCCTCCACTTT.